Listed below are T cell receptor beta chains from one sample, sequenced in a study of shared clonotypes between healthy human individuals. The protocol was immunoSEQ multiplex PCR, while the TCRdb copy is restricted to in-frame clones and leaves out a portion. The table lists over a million clones, approximately 68% of them singletons. What was sequenced was memory CD4+ T cells sorted from blood. These receptors came from a man aged 18 to 29 in good health. The CDR3 runs from the conserved cysteine through the conserved F or W. Each record gives: D gene, V gene, clone size, J gene, CDR3 protein, CDR3 DNA. D genes are given only for firm matches. Only some rows state a clone size, as once, few, many or a class for expanded clones.

d_call: .
v_call: TRBV30
clone_size: .
j_call: TRBJ1-3
cdr3_aa: CAWSLPGARNTIYF
cdr3_nt: TGTGCCTGGAGCCTCCCGGGGGCAAGAAACACCATATATTTT

d_call: TRBD1
v_call: TRBV5-1
clone_size: .
j_call: TRBJ2-7
cdr3_aa: CASSSRQGAYEQYF
cdr3_nt: TGCGCCAGCAGCTCTCGACAGGGGGCTTACGAGCAGTACTTC

d_call: TRBD1
v_call: TRBV2
clone_size: .
j_call: TRBJ1-5
cdr3_aa: CASSAQGLGNQPQHF
cdr3_nt: TGTGCCAGCAGTGCACAGGGGCTAGGCAATCAGCCCCAGCATTTT

d_call: .
v_call: TRBV5-1
clone_size: .
j_call: TRBJ1-5
cdr3_aa: CASSLEGSFNQPQHF
cdr3_nt: TGCGCCAGCAGCTTGGAGGGCAGTTTCAATCAGCCCCAGCATTTT

d_call: TRBD1
v_call: TRBV5-1
clone_size: .
j_call: TRBJ1-1
cdr3_aa: CASSWGPPGQGFAEAFF
cdr3_nt: TGCGCCAGCAGCTGGGGGCCCCCGGGACAGGGATTCGCTGAAGCTTTCTTT

d_call: TRBD1
v_call: TRBV7-9
clone_size: .
j_call: TRBJ1-2
cdr3_aa: CASSAGTVITYGYTF
cdr3_nt: TGTGCCAGCAGTGCGGGGACAGTGATCACTTATGGCTACACCTTC

d_call: TRBD1
v_call: TRBV9
clone_size: .
j_call: TRBJ2-7
cdr3_aa: CASSPRTGLSDEQYF
cdr3_nt: TGTGCCAGCAGCCCGCGGACAGGGTTATCGGACGAGCAGTACTTC

d_call: .
v_call: TRBV2
clone_size: .
j_call: TRBJ2-2
cdr3_aa: CASSDRVRTNTGELFF
cdr3_nt: TGTGCCAGCAGTGATCGGGTCCGAACTAACACCGGGGAGCTGTTTTTT

d_call: TRBD1
v_call: TRBV18
clone_size: .
j_call: TRBJ2-7
cdr3_aa: CASHGTGANEQYF
cdr3_nt: TGTGCCAGCCATGGGACAGGGGCCAACGAGCAGTACTTC

d_call: TRBD1
v_call: TRBV5-1
clone_size: .
j_call: TRBJ2-7
cdr3_aa: CASSLGSTGNEQYF
cdr3_nt: TGCGCCAGCAGCTTGGGATCGACAGGGAACGAGCAGTACTTC

d_call: .
v_call: TRBV6-6
clone_size: .
j_call: TRBJ2-7
cdr3_aa: CASSYSEPDFYEQYF
cdr3_nt: TGTGCCAGCAGTTACTCAGAGCCGGACTTCTACGAGCAGTACTTC

d_call: .
v_call: TRBV29-1
clone_size: .
j_call: TRBJ2-5
cdr3_aa: CSVARWETQYF
cdr3_nt: TGCAGCGTTGCCAGATGGGAGACCCAGTACTTC

d_call: .
v_call: TRBV6-5
clone_size: .
j_call: TRBJ2-1
cdr3_aa: CASSDQLDNEQFF
cdr3_nt: TGTGCCAGCAGTGACCAACTCGACAATGAGCAGTTCTTC

d_call: .
v_call: TRBV7-9
clone_size: .
j_call: TRBJ2-5
cdr3_aa: CASSPVWRVQETQYF
cdr3_nt: TGTGCCAGCAGCCCTGTTTGGAGGGTACAAGAGACCCAGTACTTC

d_call: .
v_call: TRBV25-1
clone_size: .
j_call: TRBJ1-5
cdr3_aa: CASSETGYNQPQHF
cdr3_nt: TGTGCCAGCAGTGAAACAGGGTACAATCAGCCCCAGCATTTT

d_call: TRBD2
v_call: TRBV7-8
clone_size: .
j_call: TRBJ2-7
cdr3_aa: CASSLSGGRENF
cdr3_nt: TGTGCCAGCAGCTTATCCGGGGGGAGAGAGAACTTC

d_call: TRBD1
v_call: TRBV5-1
clone_size: .
j_call: TRBJ2-7
cdr3_aa: CASSTGQTSYEQYF
cdr3_nt: TGCGCCAGCAGCACGGGACAGACCTCCTACGAGCAGTACTTC

d_call: .
v_call: TRBV19
clone_size: .
j_call: TRBJ1-6
cdr3_aa: CARQRGRHHSPLHF
cdr3_nt: TGTGCCAGGCAGAGGGGACGACACCATTCACCCCTCCACTTT

d_call: TRBD1
v_call: TRBV5-1
clone_size: .
j_call: TRBJ2-1
cdr3_aa: CASSSGQGSYNEQFF
cdr3_nt: TGCGCCAGCAGCTCGGGACAGGGGTCCTACAATGAGCAGTTCTTC

d_call: TRBD1
v_call: TRBV6-1
clone_size: few
j_call: TRBJ2-5
cdr3_aa: CASSGGTGGGQETQYF
cdr3_nt: TGTGCCAGCAGTGGAGGGACAGGGGGAGGCCAAGAGACCCAGTACTTC

d_call: .
v_call: TRBV5-1
clone_size: .
j_call: TRBJ1-3
cdr3_aa: CASSLDTSSGNTIYF
cdr3_nt: TGCGCCAGCAGCTTGGATACAAGCTCTGGAAACACCATATATTTT

d_call: TRBD2
v_call: TRBV7-9
clone_size: .
j_call: TRBJ2-7
cdr3_aa: CASSFSGGAFDEQYF
cdr3_nt: TGTGCCAGCAGCTTTAGCGGGGGGGCCTTCGACGAGCAGTACTTC

d_call: .
v_call: TRBV9
clone_size: .
j_call: TRBJ2-2
cdr3_aa: CASSPTGYTGELFF
cdr3_nt: TGTGCCAGCAGCCCTACAGGCTACACCGGGGAGCTGTTTTTT

d_call: TRBD2
v_call: TRBV5-4
clone_size: .
j_call: TRBJ2-5
cdr3_aa: CASSLNSGRTQETQYF
cdr3_nt: TGTGCCAGCAGCCTAAACAGCGGGAGGACACAAGAGACCCAGTACTTC